Listed below are T cell receptor beta chains from one sample, sequenced in a study of Ad26.COV2.S vaccination and SARS-CoV-2 variants. Some clones are missing from TCRdb's copy, which holds only in-frame ones; the method was immunoSEQ multiplex PCR. The sample contains some 250,000 clones, over 75% of which appear only once. The sample in question was peripheral blood, obtained in a trial of Ad26.COV2.S vaccine versus placebo. These receptors all stem from a person aged 18-60 years who received the Ad26.COV2.S COVID-19 vaccine or a placebo. The CDR3 runs from the conserved cysteine through the conserved F or W. The D gene is left open where the match is weak. Not every row has a clone size; where given, it reads once, few, many or a size class.

abundance: few
v_gene: TRBV19
j_gene: TRBJ2-1
d_gene: .
CDR3aa: CASSIGNLGFDEQFF
CDR3nt: TGTGCCAGTAGTATTGGTAACCTCGGTTTCGACGAGCAGTTCTTC

abundance: .
v_gene: TRBV5-1
j_gene: TRBJ2-7
d_gene: .
CDR3aa: CASSVTGDPLYEQYF
CDR3nt: TGCGCCAGCAGCGTGACAGGTGACCCACTCTACGAGCAGTACTTC

abundance: .
v_gene: TRBV5-1
j_gene: TRBJ2-5
d_gene: .
CDR3aa: CASSPAGSVQETQYF
CDR3nt: TGCGCCAGCAGCCCGGCGGGGTCAGTTCAAGAGACCCAGTACTTC

abundance: .
v_gene: TRBV15
j_gene: TRBJ1-4
d_gene: .
CDR3aa: CATSRQAGTNEKLFF
CDR3nt: TGTGCCACCAGCAGGCAGGCGGGAACTAATGAAAAACTGTTTTTT

abundance: .
v_gene: TRBV30
j_gene: TRBJ2-3
d_gene: TRBD2
CDR3aa: CAWKIRLAGGSTDTQYF
CDR3nt: TGTGCCTGGAAAATACGACTAGCGGGAGGGTCCACAGATACGCAGTATTTT

abundance: .
v_gene: TRBV28
j_gene: TRBJ2-7
d_gene: TRBD1
CDR3aa: CASSLWDRAYEQYF
CDR3nt: TGTGCCAGCAGTTTATGGGACAGGGCTTACGAGCAGTACTTC

abundance: few
v_gene: TRBV7-2
j_gene: TRBJ1-5
d_gene: .
CDR3aa: CASSRVGRLSNQPQHF
CDR3nt: TGTGCCAGCAGCCGGGTCGGGCGATTGAGCAATCAGCCCCAGCATTTT

abundance: .
v_gene: TRBV4-3
j_gene: TRBJ2-7
d_gene: .
CDR3aa: CASSQELRERRQGKFYEQYF
CDR3nt: TGCGCCAGCAGCCAAGAATTACGGGAGCGGCGACAGGGAAAGTTTTACGAGCAGTACTTC

abundance: .
v_gene: TRBV27
j_gene: TRBJ2-2
d_gene: .
CDR3aa: CASSFTQGTGELFF
CDR3nt: TGTGCCAGCAGTTTCACACAGGGCACCGGGGAGCTGTTTTTT

abundance: .
v_gene: TRBV28
j_gene: TRBJ2-5
d_gene: .
CDR3aa: CASSPWGPKETQYF
CDR3nt: TGTGCCAGCAGTCCCTGGGGACCAAAAGAGACCCAGTACTTC

abundance: .
v_gene: TRBV28
j_gene: TRBJ2-1
d_gene: .
CDR3aa: CASSLWGPNEQFF
CDR3nt: TGTGCCAGCAGTTTGTGGGGGCCAAATGAGCAGTTCTTC

abundance: .
v_gene: TRBV7-9
j_gene: TRBJ2-3
d_gene: TRBD2
CDR3aa: CASSGGASGTQSTDTQYF
CDR3nt: TGTGCCAGCAGCGGGGGGGCTAGCGGGACTCAGAGCACAGATACGCAGTATTTT

abundance: few
v_gene: TRBV6-1
j_gene: TRBJ1-3
d_gene: .
CDR3aa: CASSDRLSGNTIYF
CDR3nt: TGTGCCAGCAGTGACAGGCTCTCTGGAAACACCATATATTTT

abundance: .
v_gene: TRBV7-8
j_gene: TRBJ2-1
d_gene: TRBD2
CDR3aa: CASSPTSGGAYEQFF
CDR3nt: TGTGCCAGCAGCCCGACTAGCGGGGGGGCTTATGAGCAGTTCTTC

abundance: .
v_gene: TRBV28
j_gene: TRBJ2-7
d_gene: TRBD2
CDR3aa: CASSPGGPLDEQYF
CDR3nt: TGTGCCAGCAGCCCGGGAGGGCCGTTAGACGAGCAGTACTTC

abundance: .
v_gene: TRBV6-6
j_gene: TRBJ1-2
d_gene: .
CDR3aa: CASSYSADQANGYTF
CDR3nt: TGTGCCAGCAGTTACTCAGCGGACCAGGCCAATGGCTACACCTTC

abundance: .
v_gene: TRBV2
j_gene: TRBJ2-5
d_gene: .
CDR3aa: CASSESSREETQYF
CDR3nt: TGTGCCAGCAGTGAATCGAGCAGGGAGGAGACCCAGTACTTC

abundance: .
v_gene: TRBV25-1
j_gene: TRBJ2-1
d_gene: .
CDR3aa: CASSEGGGAFEQFF
CDR3nt: TGTGCCAGCAGTGAGGGAGGGGGCGCTTTTGAGCAGTTCTTC

abundance: .
v_gene: TRBV7-2
j_gene: TRBJ2-7
d_gene: .
CDR3aa: CSGGEQYF
CDR3nt: TGTTCCGGTGGAGAGCAGTACTTC

abundance: .
v_gene: TRBV5-4
j_gene: TRBJ1-2
d_gene: .
CDR3aa: CASSDILSDYTF
CDR3nt: TGTGCCAGCAGCGATATCCTTTCGGACTACACCTTC

abundance: .
v_gene: TRBV6-5
j_gene: TRBJ1-6
d_gene: TRBD1
CDR3aa: CASTRGKYSPLHF
CDR3nt: TGTGCCAGCACCAGGGGGAAGTATTCACCCCTCCACTTT

abundance: .
v_gene: TRBV28
j_gene: TRBJ1-6
d_gene: TRBD1
CDR3aa: CASRGQGKGVVSPLHF
CDR3nt: TGTGCCAGCAGGGGACAGGGAAAGGGTGTGGTTTCACCCCTCCACTTT

abundance: .
v_gene: TRBV18
j_gene: TRBJ2-5
d_gene: .
CDR3aa: CASSPDWDGNVETQYF
CDR3nt: TGTGCCAGCTCACCTGATTGGGACGGCAATGTTGAGACCCAGTACTTC

abundance: .
v_gene: TRBV18
j_gene: TRBJ1-3
d_gene: .
CDR3aa: CASSPLPNSGNTIYF
CDR3nt: TGTGCCAGCTCACCACTACCGAACTCTGGAAACACCATATATTTT

abundance: .
v_gene: TRBV4-1
j_gene: TRBJ2-7
d_gene: TRBD2
CDR3aa: CASSQGLAGGTYEQYF
CDR3nt: TGCGCCAGCAGCCAGGGACTAGCGGGGGGGACCTACGAGCAGTACTTC

abundance: few
v_gene: TRBV4-1
j_gene: TRBJ1-5
d_gene: .
CDR3aa: CASSPLWEGLRNQPQHF
CDR3nt: TGCGCCAGCAGTCCGTTGTGGGAGGGCCTTCGGAATCAGCCCCAGCATTTT

abundance: .
v_gene: TRBV27
j_gene: TRBJ2-1
d_gene: TRBD2
CDR3aa: CASSSSGTSYNEQFF
CDR3nt: TGTGCCAGCAGTTCATCCGGGACTAGCTACAATGAGCAGTTCTTC

abundance: few
v_gene: TRBV28
j_gene: TRBJ2-7
d_gene: .
CDR3aa: CASRVGGGEQYF
CDR3nt: TGTGCCAGCAGGGTCGGTGGGGGCGAGCAGTACTTC

abundance: .
v_gene: TRBV5-1
j_gene: TRBJ2-5
d_gene: .
CDR3aa: CATRSANQETQYF
CDR3nt: TGCGCCACCAGATCAGCTAACCAAGAGACCCAGTACTTC

abundance: .
v_gene: TRBV29-1
j_gene: TRBJ1-2
d_gene: TRBD1
CDR3aa: CSVSGGDNYGYTF
CDR3nt: TGCAGCGTCTCAGGGGGCGACAACTATGGCTACACCTTC

abundance: .
v_gene: TRBV2
j_gene: TRBJ1-2
d_gene: TRBD1
CDR3aa: CASAPGTGGENYGYTF
CDR3nt: TGTGCCTCTGCCCCCGGGACAGGGGGGGAGAACTATGGCTACACCTTC

abundance: .
v_gene: TRBV7-2
j_gene: TRBJ1-6
d_gene: .
CDR3aa: CASSLDPGANSPLHF
CDR3nt: TGTGCCAGCAGCTTAGACCCAGGGGCAAATTCACCCCTCCACTTT

abundance: .
v_gene: TRBV6-6
j_gene: TRBJ2-7
d_gene: .
CDR3aa: CASSYSGPPYEQYF
CDR3nt: TGTGCCAGCAGTTATTCCGGACCTCCCTACGAGCAGTACTTC

abundance: few
v_gene: TRBV28
j_gene: TRBJ1-4
d_gene: TRBD1
CDR3aa: CASSLRDRVGEKLFF
CDR3nt: TGTGCCAGCAGTTTACGGGACAGGGTTGGCGAAAAACTGTTTTTT

abundance: .
v_gene: TRBV25-1
j_gene: TRBJ2-7
d_gene: TRBD2
CDR3aa: CASKNPGGEQYF
CDR3nt: TGTGCCAGCAAAAACCCCGGGGGGGAGCAGTACTTC

abundance: .
v_gene: TRBV2
j_gene: TRBJ1-4
d_gene: .
CDR3aa: CASSEFGVSNEKLFF
CDR3nt: TGTGCCAGCAGTGAATTTGGGGTGTCTAATGAAAAACTGTTTTTT

abundance: .
v_gene: TRBV30
j_gene: TRBJ2-5
d_gene: .
CDR3aa: CAWSVTWGETQYF
CDR3nt: TGTGCCTGGAGTGTAACATGGGGGGAGACCCAGTACTTC

abundance: .
v_gene: TRBV6-2/TRBV6-3
j_gene: TRBJ2-1
d_gene: TRBD2
CDR3aa: CASSQTSGITGNEQFF
CDR3nt: TGTGCCAGCAGCCAAACTAGCGGGATCACAGGGAATGAGCAGTTCTTC

abundance: .
v_gene: TRBV30
j_gene: TRBJ1-2
d_gene: .
CDR3aa: CAWGAPRIINYGYTF
CDR3nt: TGTGCCTGGGGGGCACCAAGGATAATTAACTATGGCTACACCTTC

abundance: .
v_gene: TRBV7-3
j_gene: TRBJ2-3
d_gene: .
CDR3aa: CASSPSTDTQYF
CDR3nt: TGTGCCAGCAGCCCGAGCACAGATACGCAGTATTTT

abundance: once
v_gene: TRBV18
j_gene: TRBJ2-5
d_gene: .
CDR3aa: CASSPQSTGETQYF
CDR3nt: TGTGCCAGCTCACCACAGAGTACAGGCGAGACCCAGTACTTC

abundance: .
v_gene: TRBV6-1
j_gene: TRBJ1-2
d_gene: .
CDR3aa: CASSDQNTGYYGYTF
CDR3nt: TGTGCCAGCAGTGACCAGAACACAGGGTACTATGGCTACACCTTC

abundance: .
v_gene: TRBV4-1
j_gene: TRBJ2-2
d_gene: .
CDR3aa: CASSQGRLFRTGELFF
CDR3nt: TGCGCCAGCAGCCAAGGTCGGCTATTCCGCACCGGGGAGCTGTTTTTT

abundance: few
v_gene: TRBV5-4
j_gene: TRBJ2-2
d_gene: .
CDR3aa: CASSLYGVSTGELFF
CDR3nt: TGTGCCAGCAGCTTGTACGGGGTCAGCACCGGGGAGCTGTTTTTT

abundance: .
v_gene: TRBV7-2
j_gene: TRBJ2-1
d_gene: TRBD2
CDR3aa: CASSSSGGGNEQFF
CDR3nt: TGTGCCAGCAGTTCTAGCGGGGGGGGCAATGAGCAGTTCTTC

abundance: .
v_gene: TRBV6-1
j_gene: TRBJ2-1
d_gene: TRBD2
CDR3aa: CASRVSGGTYNEQFF
CDR3nt: TGTGCCAGCAGGGTTAGCGGGGGGACCTACAATGAGCAGTTCTTC

abundance: once
v_gene: TRBV19
j_gene: TRBJ2-5
d_gene: TRBD1
CDR3aa: CASSPGQGLETQYF
CDR3nt: TGTGCCAGTAGCCCGGGACAGGGGTTAGAGACCCAGTACTTC

abundance: .
v_gene: TRBV4-3
j_gene: TRBJ2-7
d_gene: .
CDR3aa: CASSQDRAGSYEQYF
CDR3nt: TGCGCCAGCAGCCAAGATAGGGCAGGCTCCTACGAGCAGTACTTC

abundance: few
v_gene: TRBV30
j_gene: TRBJ1-2
d_gene: .
CDR3aa: CAWSREQGYGYTF
CDR3nt: TGTGCCTGGAGCCGGGAGCAGGGGTATGGCTACACCTTC

abundance: .
v_gene: TRBV28
j_gene: TRBJ1-3
d_gene: .
CDR3aa: CASRTGTVGGNTIYF
CDR3nt: TGTGCCAGCAGAACCGGGACCGTTGGGGGAAACACCATATATTTT

abundance: once
v_gene: TRBV14
j_gene: TRBJ2-5
d_gene: .
CDR3aa: CASSHYLVETQYF
CDR3nt: TGTGCCAGCAGCCATTATCTAGTGGAGACCCAGTACTTC